These 10 T cell receptor beta chains were all obtained from the same sample, sequenced in a study of cytomegalovirus exposure and HLA in healthy donors. Use of 60 Vbeta and 13 Jbeta primers characterized the PCR. Using immunoSEQ multiplex PCR, the repertoire was profiled, and TCRdb retains in-frame clones only, with some absent. Of 97,000 or so clones in the sample, 55% to 75% are singletons; the top ten hold less than 2.5%. Sequencing input: PBMCs. The receptors derive from a man aged 45-60 years in good health and CMV-seronegative.

This clone was seen more than once but under ten times. The V call is TRBV5-1, the J call TRBJ2-7; TRBD2 agrees at 13 bases. The CDR3 has 16 amino acids. Per germline, CDR1 SGHRS and CDR2 YFSETQ. V lost 0 bases and J lost 5; bases outside the gene matches: 5. The CDR3, as DNA: TGCGCCAGCAGCTTGGGGGGGACTAGCGGGGCCCACGAGCAGTACTTC. It codes for CASSLGGTSGAHEQYF.

This clone was seen a few times. The genes are TRBV5-1 and TRBJ1-4; D uncertain. Germline CDR1 reads SGHRS; CDR2 reads YFSETQ. Trimming left V 4 bases short and J 4 bases short, with 14 bases between. The CDR3 has 15 amino acids. CDR3 amino acids: CASSPTPRNNEKLFF. The CDR3, as DNA: TGCGCCAGCAGCCCCACGCCGAGAAATAATGAAAAACTGTTTTTT. The whole variable domain, filled in from reference TRBV5-1 and TRBJ1-4, reads KAGVTQTPRYLIKTRGQQVTLSCSPISGHRSVSWYQQTPGQGLQFLFEYFSETQRNKGNFPGRFSGRQFSNSRSEMNVSTLELGDSALYLCASSPTPRNNEKLFFGSGTQLSVL.

This clone has just a few counts. The rearrangement uses TRBV9 and TRBJ2-1, with a possible D match to TRBD1 (5 bases). This CDR3 spans 16 amino acids. Trimming shortened V by 4 bases and J by 0 bases, and 14 bases separated the two germline ends. Germline CDR1 is SGDLS and CDR2 is YYNGEE. This CDR3 is CASSPFDSLSYNEQFF. CDR3 sequence (DNA): TGTGCCAGCAGCCCCTTCGACAGCCTCTCCTACAATGAGCAGTTCTTC.

In its sample, this clone was seen once. The chain carries TRBV19 and TRBJ2-1; TRBD2 matches 12 bases. The CDR3 sequence is 15 residues long. Germline V lookup: CDR1 LNHDA, CDR2 SQIVND (reference sequence). J gave up 6 bases and V 3 bases, and 3 bases lay outside the gene matches. CDR3 coding DNA: TGTGCCAGTAGTATCTCTAGCGGGAGGGCCAATGAGCAGTTCTTC. Residues: CASSISSGRANEQFF.

The V gene is TRBV6-5, the J gene TRBJ2-5, with 9 bases identical to TRBD1. Germline V gene lookup returns CDR1 MNHEY and CDR2 SVGAGI. The CDR3 contains 14 residues. J was trimmed by 4 bases and V by 6 bases; bases with no gene match: 6. CDR3 in amino acids: CASSDRGGRETQYF. Written as DNA, the CDR3 is TGTGCCAGCAGCGACAGGGGGGGCCGAGAGACCCAGTACTTC.

This chain uses TRBV18 with TRBJ2-7, with 11 bases that match TRBD2. V lost 3 bases, J lost 4 bases, and 5 bases stayed unmatched. The CDR3 has 15 residues. Germline assignment: CDR1 KGHSH and CDR2 LQKENI. The CDR3 nucleotides read TGTGCCAGCTCACCCACTAGCGGGAGTTCATACGAGCAGTACTTC. It yields the protein CASSPTSGSSYEQYF.

The rearrangement links TRBV5-5 to TRBJ1-5, with 11 positions matching TRBD1. The CDR3 sequence is 15 residues long. Germline V gives CDR1 SGHKS, CDR2 YYEKEE (reference sequence). The V segment lost 4 bases and the J segment 3 bases; nucleotides outside the gene matches: 3. The CDR3 DNA reads TGTGCCAGCAGCCGGACAGGGGGCTTCAATCAGCCCCAGCATTTT. Encoded protein: CASSRTGGFNQPQHF.

V and J are TRBV6-6 and TRBJ1-5, with 10 bases lining up with TRBD1. Germline loops: CDR1 MNHNY, CDR2 SVGAGI (reference sequence). The ends lost 5 bases at V and 2 bases at J; junction bases unmatched: 3. The CDR3 covers 15 residues. Here the CDR3 reads CASSPGTGGNQPQHF. The CDR3 DNA is TGTGCCAGCAGTCCCGGGACAGGGGGCAATCAGCCCCAGCATTTT.

This chain joins TRBV28 and TRBJ1-3; 7 bases match TRBD1. J lost 2 bases, V lost 5 bases, and 6 bases had no gene match. Germline V gives CDR1 MDHEN, CDR2 SYDVKM. This CDR3 is built from 15 residues. Here the CDR3 reads CASSPDQGAGNTIYF. DNA of the CDR3: TGTGCCAGCAGTCCAGACCAGGGGGCTGGAAACACCATATATTTT.

V gene TRBV4-1 combines with J gene TRBJ2-2, with 7 bases identical to TRBD2. J was trimmed by 6 bases and V by 1 base; bases with no gene match: 14. The CDR3 totals 18 residues. From germline, CDR1 is MGHRA and CDR2 YSYEKL. The CDR3 DNA reads TGCGCCAGCAGCCAAGGGGGAGGGACTCGAAAACGGTCCGGGGAGCTGTTTTTT. Protein sequence: CASSQGGGTRKRSGELFF.